The clone carrying this T cell receptor (beta chain) was seen only a few times. Researchers attached unique molecular identifiers to individual cDNA molecules. TCRdb re-derived calls from the 5' RACE reads in MiXCR, one entry per CDR3 protein. The table has about 100,000 distinct CDR3 sequences, under 15% seen once; the top ten hold over 2%. The entry originates in a study of early T cells in non-severe SARS-CoV-2 infection. V lost 5 bases and J 0 bases, leaving 8 bases between the germline ends. Germline loops: CDR1 KGHDR, CDR2 SFDVKD. This CDR3 has 14 amino acids. Source material: whole blood. This clonotype originated in an adult who was a healthcare worker with PCR-confirmed SARS-CoV-2 infection or an uninfected control (not recorded which). J is TRBJ2-3 and V is TRBV24-1; tentatively, D is TRBD2 (5 bases). The CDR3 protein is CATSASKSTDTQYF. The CDR3 bases are TGTGCCACCAGTGCTAGCAAGAGCACAGATACGCAGTATTTT.